This TCR beta chain is drawn from a study of blood T cell repertoires in COVID-19. Study details: PBMCs, B-cell-depleted T cells, or T cells were the source of the cDNA or gDNA that made up the material.

Repertoires were generated with immunoSEQ multiplex PCR, while TCRdb's copy carries only in-frame clones and drops some. The sample records 65,000 to 85,000 clones, more than 70% being singletons. The germline V gene encodes CDR1 SNHLY and CDR2 FYNNEI. Trimming shortened V by 8 bases and J by 5 bases, and 12 bases separated the two germline ends. This CDR3 is built from 12 residues. Sequencing was performed on peripheral blood. The rearrangement links TRBV2 to TRBJ2-5; D is possibly TRBD2 (6 bases). The receptor comes from a human donor in a cohort sampled during active COVID-19. The CDR3 loop reads CASVQAGETQYF. In DNA form, the CDR3 reads TGTGCCAGCGTCCAGGCGGGGGAGACCCAGTACTTC.